This T cell receptor (beta chain) was sequenced in a study of shared clonotypes between healthy human individuals. General observations from the study: Compared with clonotypes that all four donors shared, non-shared clonotypes had lower generation probabilities.

A remark on this clone: Its antigen is currently unknown.

The repertoire was sequenced with immunoSEQ multiplex PCR; TCRdb's copy has only in-frame clones and lacks some. The sample has some 350,000 clones; over 65% are singletons. Sequencing was performed on memory CD4+ T cells sorted from blood. Subset reported: CD45RA-negative fraction. The receptor was isolated from a man under 40 in good health.

For the CDR3, the DNA is TGTGCCAGTAGCGTGACTGGACGGACGACCAATGAGCAGTTCTTC. Protein: CASSVTGRTTNEQFF. The V and J genes are TRBV19 and TRBJ2-1; unclear D gene. This CDR3 is 15 amino acids long. Trimming took off 6 bases at V and 6 bases at J, with 18 bases between the two ends. The germline gives CDR1 LNHDA, CDR2 SQIVND (reference sequence).